This is a list of T cell receptor beta chains from one sample in a study of identical twins. TCRdb recomputed calls from the 5' RACE reads with MiXCR, one row per CDR3 protein. The repertoire includes about 240,000 distinct CDR3 sequences, 10% to 15% of them detected once, and roughly 4% sits in the top ten. These records were also assigned to another study, of yellow fever vaccine responses in identical twins.

The sequencing input was memory (CD45RO+) T cells sorted from blood. These receptors were obtained from a woman aged 18-35 years in good health. The CDR3 runs from the conserved cysteine through the conserved F or W. A D gene is named only where the DNA matches it firmly. A row's size may be missing; if present it is once, few, many or a size class.

. TRBJ2-7 . TRBV19 TGTGCCAGCACACAGGGTGGTGTCTACGAGCAGTACTTC CASTQGGVYEQYF
. TRBJ2-5 TRBD1 TRBV5-1 TGCGCCAGCAGCCACGGACAGGGAAACGTCCAAGAGACCCAGTACTTC CASSHGQGNVQETQYF
. TRBJ2-3 TRBD2 TRBV6-5 TGTGCCAGCAGTTACTTACGACTAGCGGGTAGGAGCACAGATACGCAGTATTTT CASSYLRLAGRSTDTQYF
few TRBJ2-1 . TRBV20-1 TGCAGTGTCCCAGACAGGCGGTCTGGGAATGAGCAGTTCTTC CSVPDRRSGNEQFF
few TRBJ1-6 . TRBV3-1 TGTGCCAGCAGCCCCCTCGGGACCTCCCATTCACCCCTCCACTTT CASSPLGTSHSPLHF
. TRBJ2-6 . TRBV3-1 TGTGCCAGCACCCGGACAGCTACCTCTGGGGCCAACGTCCTGACTTTC CASTRTATSGANVLTF
. TRBJ1-5 TRBD1 TRBV5-8 TGTGCCAGCAGCTCACTAGGGGGGACAGGGTACAATCAGCCCCAGCATTTT CASSSLGGTGYNQPQHF
many TRBJ2-2 . TRBV3-1 TGTGCCAGCAGCCAAGGTGTAGCGGCGAACACCGGGGAGCTGTTTTTT CASSQGVAANTGELFF
few TRBJ2-3 . TRBV20-1 TGCAGTGCTAGTATCCATGATACGCAGTATTTT CSASIHDTQYF
. TRBJ2-1 . TRBV7-9 TGTGCCAGCAGCTTAGTGGGGGGCGATACCAATGAGCAGTTCTTC CASSLVGGDTNEQFF
. TRBJ2-1 TRBD2 TRBV29-1 TGCAGCGGAACTCTAGCGGGGTACAATGAGCAGTTCTTC CSGTLAGYNEQFF
. TRBJ2-7 TRBD1 TRBV2 TGTGCCAGCTGGGACCCAGGACAGGGCCTCTACGAGCAGTACTTC CASWDPGQGLYEQYF
. TRBJ2-7 . TRBV6-5 TGTGCCAGCAGTTTGGGATGGGTTTCCTACGAGCAGTACTTC CASSLGWVSYEQYF
many TRBJ2-1 TRBD2 TRBV7-9 TGTGCCAGCAGCTTGGGGGGGAGTCACAATGAGCAGTTCTTC CASSLGGSHNEQFF
few TRBJ2-7 TRBD1 TRBV12-3/TRBV12-4 TGTGCCAGCAGCCTGACAGGGGTGGCCTACGAGCAGTACTTC CASSLTGVAYEQYF
. TRBJ2-2 . TRBV20-1 TGCAGTGCTAGAGTCGGCGGGGTCACCGGGGAGCTGTTTTTT CSARVGGVTGELFF
few TRBJ2-1 . TRBV18 TGTGCCAGCTCACCGGCGGGGTTTGCCTACAATGAGCAGTTCTTC CASSPAGFAYNEQFF
many TRBJ2-1 . TRBV5-1 TGCGCCAGCAGCTTAGGGGGGGTCTACAATGAGCAGTTCTTC CASSLGGVYNEQFF
few TRBJ2-7 . TRBV25-1 TGTGCCAGCAGTGAATTAACCGAGCAGTACTTC CASSELTEQYF
. TRBJ2-5 . TRBV5-4 TGTGCCAGCAGCTTGGCTGCGCTGGAGACCCAGTACTTC CASSLAALETQYF
many TRBJ2-3 TRBD2 TRBV18 TGTGCCAGCTCACCGACTAGCGGATCGACAGGGACAGATACGCAGTATTTT CASSPTSGSTGTDTQYF
few TRBJ2-1 TRBD2 TRBV4-3 TGCGCCAGCAGCCAAGAACTAGCGGGATCCAGGGAGCAGTTCTTC CASSQELAGSREQFF
many TRBJ2-3 TRBD2 TRBV15 TGTGCCACCAGCACTAGCGGGAGGGATACGCAGTATTTT CATSTSGRDTQYF
. TRBJ2-3 . TRBV5-1 TGCGCCAGCAGCTTTGAGCAGGATACGCAGTATTTT CASSFEQDTQYF
. TRBJ1-4 . TRBV7-2 TGTGCCAGCAGCCTGCAGGGTGACGGTGAAAAACTGTTTTTT CASSLQGDGEKLFF
once TRBJ2-3 TRBD2 TRBV6-5 TGTGCCAGCAGTTGGGCCGCTAGCGGAGCAAGCACAGATACGCAGTATTTT CASSWAASGASTDTQYF
. TRBJ2-3 TRBD2 TRBV10-3 TGTGCCATCCACGTAAGGACTAGCGGCCGGAGCACAGATACGCAGTATTTT CAIHVRTSGRSTDTQYF
few TRBJ2-7 TRBD2 TRBV12-3/TRBV12-4 TGTGCCAGCAGGCCGGGGGGTCAGTTGGAGCAGTACTTC CASRPGGQLEQYF
few TRBJ1-6 . TRBV12-3/TRBV12-4 TGTGCCAGCAGTTTTCGGTCTTCACCCCTCCACTTT CASSFRSSPLHF
. TRBJ1-5 . TRBV3-1 TGTGCCAGCAGCCAAGATCGCGGGAGCAATCAGCCCCAGCATTTT CASSQDRGSNQPQHF
. TRBJ2-7 TRBD2 TRBV7-2 TGTGCCAGCGGGAGACTAGCGGGACCCCACGAGCAGTACTTC CASGRLAGPHEQYF
many TRBJ2-2 . TRBV12-3/TRBV12-4 TGTGCCAGCAGTTTTAAGGGGGAAACCGGGGAGCTGTTTTTT CASSFKGETGELFF
. TRBJ2-3 TRBD1 TRBV29-1 TGCAGCGCGACTCAGACAGGGGGCCAGAGGGATACGCAGTATTTT CSATQTGGQRDTQYF
. TRBJ2-2 TRBD2 TRBV6-2/TRBV6-3 TGTGCCAGCAGCCCCGCCGGGCGGGAGGGCACCGGGGAGCTGTTTTTT CASSPAGREGTGELFF
many TRBJ2-5 . TRBV10-2 TGCGCCAGCAGTGTCACCGAAGAGACCCAGTACTTC CASSVTEETQYF
many TRBJ2-3 . TRBV12-3/TRBV12-4 TGTGCCAGCAGTTCCTTTTGGGGTAGCACAGATACGCAGTATTTT CASSSFWGSTDTQYF
few TRBJ2-1 . TRBV12-3/TRBV12-4 TGTGCCAGCAGTTTTATGAGCGAATCCTACAATGAGCAGTTCTTC CASSFMSESYNEQFF
. TRBJ2-1 TRBD2 TRBV3-1 TGTGCCAGCAGCCACACTGCTAGCGGGAGCTTGGGTGAGCAGTTCTTC CASSHTASGSLGEQFF
few TRBJ2-5 TRBD2 TRBV7-7 TGTGCTAGCAGCGGGACTAGCGGGAAGGAGACCCAGTACTTC CASSGTSGKETQYF
many TRBJ2-1 TRBD1 TRBV28 TGTGCCAGCAGTTTATGGGGGGACAGCGGCTACAATGAGCAGTTCTTC CASSLWGDSGYNEQFF
many TRBJ1-1 . TRBV28 TGTGCCAGCCTCTCCAGGAGAAAGGTCGACACTGAAGCTTTCTTT CASLSRRKVDTEAFF
few TRBJ1-6 TRBD1 TRBV24-1 TGTGCCACCAGTGATTTAGGGACAGGCAATTCACCCCTCCACTTT CATSDLGTGNSPLHF
. TRBJ2-7 . TRBV5-8 TGTGCCAGCAGCTTATCCCAACTGACGCCCTACGAGCAGTACTTC CASSLSQLTPYEQYF
. TRBJ2-7 . TRBV11-2 TGTGCCAGCAGCTTAGTGGGGACCGCCGGGGTGTACGAGCAGTACTTC CASSLVGTAGVYEQYF
. TRBJ2-1 . TRBV2 TGTGCCAGCAGTACAATCGGGGATGAGCAGTTCTTC CASSTIGDEQFF
many TRBJ2-1 . TRBV28 TGTGCCAGCAGTCAAACAGGGATTGAGCAGTTCTTC CASSQTGIEQFF
few TRBJ1-6 . TRBV3-1 TGTGCCAGCAGCCACGGGGAAAATTCACCCCTCCACTTT CASSHGENSPLHF
. TRBJ2-4 . TRBV28 TGTGCCAGCACCAGGAGGGACCTCGCGTACTTC CASTRRDLAYF
few TRBJ1-4 . TRBV5-6 TGTGCCAGCAGCTTGAGTGGGACTAATGAAAAACTGTTTTTT CASSLSGTNEKLFF
few TRBJ2-2 . TRBV6-5 TGTGCCAGCAGTTATGGGGCAGGGTGGGGCACCGGGGAGCTGTTTTTT CASSYGAGWGTGELFF
many TRBJ2-3 TRBD2 TRBV12-3/TRBV12-4 TGTGCCAGCAGTCGGGACTACACAGATACGCAGTATTTT CASSRDYTDTQYF
few TRBJ2-2 . TRBV7-2 TGTGCCAGCAGCCTAAGAGGACTTCTTTTTAACACCGGGGAGGTGTTTTTT CASSLRGLLFNTGEVFF
. TRBJ1-1 . TRBV18 TGTGCCAGCTCACCAACATACACTGAAGCTTTCTTT CASSPTYTEAFF
. TRBJ2-5 . TRBV28 TGTGCCAGCAGTTTTGCTCAGACCCAGTACTTC CASSFAQTQYF
few TRBJ2-3 . TRBV20-1 TGCAGTGCTAGAGACTTTAGACTTGCAGATACGCAGTATTTT CSARDFRLADTQYF
. TRBJ2-7 TRBD1 TRBV10-2 TGCGCCAGCAGTGATAATCGGGACAGTTACGAGCAGTACTTC CASSDNRDSYEQYF
many TRBJ2-3 TRBD2 TRBV11-2 TGTGCCAGCAGCCCGCGGGGGACTAGCGGCACAGATACGCAGTATTTT CASSPRGTSGTDTQYF